Listed below are T cell receptor beta chains from one sample, sequenced in a study of T cell repertoires in cytomegalovirus infection. These TCRs are of unknown antigen specificity. A single record per CDR3 protein comes from TCRdb applying MiXCR to the reads. The sample lists about 500,000 distinct CDR3 sequences, 33% occurring once. The sequencing here drew on cultured PBMCs, taken from culture after CMV antigen stimulation. The receptors originated from a human donor in good health (CMV status not recorded). Some clones in this sample may be carry-over from other donors' samples. The CDR3 runs from the conserved cysteine through the conserved F or W. The D gene is left open where the match is weak. Clone size is stated in some rows and not others, as once, few, many or a class when expanded.

V	J	D	length	size	DNA	CDR3
TRBV30	TRBJ2-1	TRBD2	13	-	TGTGCCTGGGAGCGGGAGGGCCTTAATGAGCAGTTCTTC	CAWEREGLNEQFF
TRBV6-5	TRBJ1-6	-	13	-	TGTGCCAGCAGTCCAGCGGATACCTCACCCCTCCACTTT	CASSPADTSPLHF
TRBV7-2	TRBJ2-7	TRBD2	16	many	TGTGCCAGCAGCAAGGGACTAGCGGGAGCTGTTGGTGGGCAGTACTTC	CASSKGLAGAVGGQYF
TRBV11-2	TRBJ2-5	TRBD2	18	few	TGTGCCAGCAGCTTCCCCAAGGGGGGACTAGCGGCTTCAGGGACCCAGTACTTC	CASSFPKGGLAASGTQYF
TRBV20-1	TRBJ2-7	TRBD2	14	-	TGCAGTGCTAGAGTGGCTAGCGGACCCTACGAGCAGTACTTC	CSARVASGPYEQYF
TRBV7-9	TRBJ2-7	-	15	-	TGTGCCGCCACCGATGGAGTAGCAGGCTCCTACGAGCAGTACTTC	CAATDGVAGSYEQYF
TRBV19	TRBJ1-2	-	14	-	TGTGCCAGTTTCCCCGGGTCCACCGGGTATGGCTACACCTTC	CASFPGSTGYGYTF
TRBV12-3/TRBV12-4	TRBJ1-2	-	12	-	TGTGCCAGCTCCAGCGGAGCCTATGGCTACACCTTC	CASSSGAYGYTF
TRBV19	TRBJ2-2	-	16	few	TGTGCCAGTAGTATTACCGGGAGAACGAACACCGGGGAGCTGTTTTTT	CASSITGRTNTGELFF
TRBV19	TRBJ2-1	TRBD2	14	-	TGTGCCAGTAGATCGACTAGCGGGAGTCATGAGCAGTTCTTC	CASRSTSGSHEQFF
TRBV7-2	TRBJ2-1	TRBD2	16	few	TGTGCCAGCAGCTTAGATGGAGGGAGGGCCTACAATGAGCAGTTCTTC	CASSLDGGRAYNEQFF
TRBV7-2	TRBJ1-6	-	15	-	TGTGCCAGCAGCCGGGCTTCAGGGGATAATTCACCCCTCCACTTT	CASSRASGDNSPLHF
TRBV7-2	TRBJ2-3	TRBD2	14	few	TGTGCCAGCAGCCCGTATGGGGGGGCAGATACGCAGTATTTT	CASSPYGGADTQYF
TRBV6-5	TRBJ1-2	-	14	-	TGTGCCAGCAGACCGGACACCCTCGGCTATGGCTACACCTTC	CASRPDTLGYGYTF
TRBV19	TRBJ1-2	-	15	few	TGTGCCAGTAGTTCTCGTGAGGGGAGGAAGCGTGGCTACACCTTC	CASSSREGRKRGYTF
TRBV4-3	TRBJ2-1	-	14	few	TGCGCCAGCAGCCAAGATAGCACCTACAATGAGCAGTTCTTC	CASSQDSTYNEQFF
TRBV4-3	TRBJ2-1	-	14	-	TGCGCCAGCAGCCAAGGGGCTGTCCACAATGAGCAGTTCTTC	CASSQGAVHNEQFF
TRBV12-3/TRBV12-4	TRBJ2-6	TRBD1	19	few	TGTGCCAGCAGTTTCCCTCTGGGGACAGGGGGCCCTGGGGCCAACGTCCTGACTTTC	CASSFPLGTGGPGANVLTF
TRBV5-1	TRBJ2-7	-	13	few	TGCGCCAGCAGCGCTCGACTGGGGTCCGAGCAGTACTTC	CASSARLGSEQYF
TRBV19	TRBJ2-3	TRBD2	16	-	TGTGCCAGTAGTAAGGGGACTAGCGGGAGACGAGATACGCAGTATTTT	CASSKGTSGRRDTQYF